Below are 20 T cell receptor beta chains sequenced from a single sample in a study of blood T cell repertoires in COVID-19. Here immunoSEQ multiplex PCR was the method, and the copy in TCRdb shows in-frame clones only, minus some. The sample has approximately 190,000 clones, around 84% seen once; the top ten hold approximately 19%. The sequencing sample was made of peripheral blood. These receptors came from a human donor in a cohort sampled during active COVID-19.

This chain connects TRBV7-9 to TRBJ1-5; the D gene is possibly TRBD1 (5 bases). The V gene's germline CDR1 is SEHNR and CDR2 FQNEAQ (reference sequence). The CDR3 runs 14 residues. V lost 1 base and J 6 bases, leaving 10 bases between the germline ends. CDR3 sequence: CASSLGQGGQPQHF. The CDR3 bases are TGTGCCAGCAGCTTAGGCCAGGGCGGTCAGCCCCAGCATTTT.

The CDR3: CAWSVRRVPNEKLFF. The CDR3 coding sequence is TGTGCCTGGAGTGTAAGGAGGGTTCCAAATGAAAAACTGTTTTTT. The chain uses TRBV30 and TRBJ1-4, with D uncertain. V lost 0 bases, J lost 5 bases, and 13 bases lay in between. The CDR3 spans 15 residues. The germline gives CDR1 GTSNPN, CDR2 SVGIG (reference sequence).

The chain combines TRBV19 with TRBJ2-3; D gene uncertain. Trimming took 8 bases from V and 6 from J, leaving 9 bases between them. There are 11 residues in the CDR3. CDR1 is LNHDA and CDR2 is SQIVND in the germline V gene (reference sequence). The CDR3 sequence is CASFFGDTQYF. The CDR3 nucleotides are TGTGCCAGTTTCTTCGGGGATACGCAGTATTTT.

The rearrangement links TRBV9 to TRBJ1-1, with 7 bases fitting TRBD1. J lost 2 bases, V lost 1 base, and 2 bases had no gene match. Per the germline V gene, CDR1 is SGDLS and CDR2 is YYNGEE. CDR3 size: 14 residues. CDR3 in amino acids: CASSVQGENTEAFF. CDR3 nucleotides: TGTGCCAGCAGCGTACAGGGGGAAAACACTGAAGCTTTCTTT. Supplemented by reference TRBV9 and TRBJ1-1, the full variable domain reads DSGVTQTPKHLITATGQRVTLRCSPRSGDLSVYWYQQSLDQGLQFLIQYYNGEERAKGNILERFSAQQFPDLHSELNLSSLELGDSALYFCASSVQGENTEAFFGQGTRLTVV.

The chain uses TRBV27 and TRBJ1-1, with a tentative D call TRBD1 (6 bases). This CDR3 region has 13 residues. The ends were cut back, 4 bases at V and 5 bases at J, with 11 bases in the middle. Germline CDR1 reads MNHEY; CDR2 reads SMNVEV (reference sequence). The CDR3 sequence is CASSSTGQTEAFF. CDR3 nucleotides: TGTGCCAGCAGTTCAACAGGGCAAACTGAAGCTTTCTTT.

This clone was detected many times. The chain carries TRBV7-9 and TRBJ2-2; 9 bases fit TRBD1. Germline V gene data show CDR1 as SEHNR and CDR2 as FQNEAQ (reference sequence). The CDR3 runs to 17 residues. The V gene end was trimmed by 5 bases and the J gene end by 5 bases; junction bases not matched to a gene: 12. CDR3 DNA: TGTGCCAGCAGCCGTGGGACAGGGTCTAGGAGTACCGGGGAGCTGTTTTTT. Encoded protein: CASSRGTGSRSTGELFF.

The V and J genes are TRBV6-1 and TRBJ2-7; no firm D call. CDR1 and CDR2 (germline): MNHNS, SASEGT. The length of the CDR3 is 14 residues. V shed 0 bases and J shed 2 bases, with 8 bases lying between them. Here the CDR3 reads CASSEALRAYEQYV. The CDR3 DNA sequence: TGTGCCAGCAGTGAAGCGCTTCGGGCCTACGAGCAGTACGTC.

This clone was detected only a few times. The V gene is TRBV11-2, the J gene TRBJ2-1; tentative D call: TRBD1 (8 bases). The V end was cut by 3 bases, the J end by 8 bases, with 23 bases between. Germline V gives CDR1 SGHAT, CDR2 FQNNGV. The CDR3 covers 17 residues. The CDR3 DNA reads TGTGCCAGCAGCTTTACCTTATTACAGGGGGGGGCGGATGAGCAGTTCTTC. It is translated as CASSFTLLQGGADEQFF.

The chain employs TRBV9 and TRBJ2-7, with 11 bases matching TRBD1. The germline V gene encodes CDR1 SGDLS and CDR2 YYNGEE. V lost 3 bases and J lost 2; bases outside the gene matches: 13. The CDR3 is 18 residues long. CDR3 sequence (DNA): TGTGCCAGCAGCGCCGGATACATGGGACAGGGGGTGACCTACGAGCAGTACTTC. As protein: CASSAGYMGQGVTYEQYF.

This clone was seen more than once but under ten times. Here the CDR3 reads CASSPSGGPLQQYF. CDR3 sequence (DNA): TGTGCCAGCAGCCCCAGCGGGGGCCCTTTGCAGCAGTACTTC. The chain carries TRBV11-2 and TRBJ2-7, with 8 bases matching TRBD2. Germline V gene data show CDR1 as SGHAT and CDR2 as FQNNGV. The V segment lost 5 bases and the J segment 8 bases; nucleotides outside the gene matches: 11. The CDR3 spans 14 residues.

The V gene is TRBV6-6, the J gene TRBJ1-5, with TRBD1 matching over 8 bases. V lost 4 bases and J lost 6; bases outside the gene matches: 5. Germline-derived CDR1 and CDR2 are MNHNY and SVGAGI (reference sequence). CDR3 length equals 14 residues. CDR3 coding DNA: TGTGCCAGCAGTTCCCCCAGGGGGCTTCAGCCCCAGCATTTT. Translation gives CASSSPRGLQPQHF.

This chain joins TRBV11-2 and TRBJ2-1, with a possible D match to TRBD2 (6 bases). CDR3 length: 14 residues. Trimming took off 7 bases at V and 4 bases at J, with 14 bases between the two ends. Germline V gives CDR1 SGHAT, CDR2 FQNNGV. For the CDR3, the DNA is TGTGCCAGCACCTCCTTAGGAGGGTACAATGAGCAGTTCTTC. Translating gives CASTSLGGYNEQFF. Complete variable domain (other parts from reference TRBV11-2 and TRBJ2-1): EAGVAQSPRYKIIEKRQSVAFWCNPISGHATLYWYQQILGQGPKLLIQFQNNGVVDDSQLPKDRFSAERLKGVDSTLKIQPAKLEDSAVYLCASTSLGGYNEQFFGPGTRLTVL.

The chain uses TRBV12-3 or TRBV12-4 and TRBJ2-5, with a tentative D call TRBD1 (5 bases). V lost 5 bases to trimming and J lost 1 base, with 8 bases between them. The CDR3 loop spans 13 amino acids. CDR3 sequence: CASSDSFQETQYF. The CDR3 DNA sequence: TGTGCCAGCAGTGACAGTTTCCAAGAGACCCAGTACTTC.

The chain combines TRBV19 with TRBJ2-3; no reliable D call. The CDR3 contains 14 residues. The germline V gene encodes CDR1 LNHDA and CDR2 SQIVND (reference sequence). V was trimmed by 7 bases and J by 2 bases, leaving 13 bases between them. The CDR3 loop is CASKPAGDTDTQYF. DNA of the CDR3: TGTGCCAGTAAACCCGCCGGAGACACAGATACGCAGTATTTT.

The chain employs TRBV12-3 or TRBV12-4 and TRBJ1-2; 8 bases align to TRBD1. This CDR3 comprises 13 residues. V was clipped by 3 bases and J by 8 bases; unmatched bases: 5. CDR3 sequence: CASSFRTGLGYTF. The CDR3 coding sequence is TGTGCCAGCAGTTTCCGGACAGGGTTAGGCTACACCTTC.

The chain combines TRBV2 with TRBJ2-1, with no clear D. Germline V gene lookup returns CDR1 SNHLY and CDR2 FYNNEI. This CDR3 is built from 12 residues. With 6 bases removed from V and 7 bases from J, the gap between germline ends came to 10 bases. CDR3 DNA sequence: TGTGCCAGCAGCGGAGCCGGGAATGAGCAGTTCTTC. Its translation is CASSGAGNEQFF.

This sequence joins TRBV3-1 (or the pseudogene TRBV3-2) and TRBJ1-1; D might be TRBD1 (6 bases). The CDR3 has 13 residues. V was shortened by 3 bases and J by 5 bases, with 10 bases between the two germline ends. Per the germline V gene, CDR1 is LGHDT and CDR2 is YNNKEL (reference sequence). CDR3: CASSHGGRTEAFF. DNA for the CDR3: TGTGCCAGCAGCCATGGGGGCAGGACTGAAGCTTTCTTT.

The chain links TRBV7-9 to TRBJ2-1, with D perhaps TRBD1 (6 bases). The CDR3 totals 14 residues. Germline CDR1 is SEHNR and CDR2 is FQNEAQ (reference sequence). V lost 10 bases and J 2 bases, leaving 15 bases between the germline ends. CDR3 sequence: CAITGLEPYNEQFF. In DNA, the CDR3 is TGTGCCATAACAGGGTTGGAGCCCTACAATGAGCAGTTCTTC.

This clone was recorded only once. V usage is TRBV13 and J usage is TRBJ1-2; 8 bases are shared with TRBD1. The ends lost 2 bases at V and 4 bases at J; junction bases unmatched: 3. Germline CDR1 PRHDT, CDR2 FYEKMQ (reference sequence). The CDR3 spans 14 residues. The CDR3 region has the DNA TGTGCCAGCAGCTTATTACAGGGGGGCTATGGCTACACCTTC. It yields the protein CASSLLQGGYGYTF.

The chain is built from TRBV10-2 and TRBJ2-3; maybe TRBD2 (6 bases). Germline CDR1 WSHSY, CDR2 SAAADI. Trimming shortened V by 10 bases and J by 0 bases, and 14 bases separated the two germline ends. This CDR3 is 14 amino acids long. As DNA, the CDR3 is TGCGCCACTACTAGCATAACTAGCACAGATACGCAGTATTTT. It yields the protein CATTSITSTDTQYF.